This T cell receptor (beta chain) appears in the sequencing data of a study of blood T cell repertoires in COVID-19. This CDR3 comprises 16 residues. Trimming removed 4 bases at V and 3 bases at J, with 17 bases between. Per germline, CDR1 SGHTS and CDR2 YDEGEE. The method was immunoSEQ multiplex PCR; TCRdb's version includes in-frame clones alone and lacks a portion of them. Of some 97,000 clones in the sample, 90% were seen once. Sequencing was carried out using peripheral blood. This clonotype was sampled from a man aged 55 to 70 with acute or convalescent COVID-19. The genes are TRBV5-8 and TRBJ1-5, with a weak D call TRBD1 (6 bases). CDR3: CASSQSTGLLNQPQHF. CDR3 coding DNA: TGTGCCAGCAGCCAATCTACAGGGCTTCTCAATCAGCCCCAGCATTTT.